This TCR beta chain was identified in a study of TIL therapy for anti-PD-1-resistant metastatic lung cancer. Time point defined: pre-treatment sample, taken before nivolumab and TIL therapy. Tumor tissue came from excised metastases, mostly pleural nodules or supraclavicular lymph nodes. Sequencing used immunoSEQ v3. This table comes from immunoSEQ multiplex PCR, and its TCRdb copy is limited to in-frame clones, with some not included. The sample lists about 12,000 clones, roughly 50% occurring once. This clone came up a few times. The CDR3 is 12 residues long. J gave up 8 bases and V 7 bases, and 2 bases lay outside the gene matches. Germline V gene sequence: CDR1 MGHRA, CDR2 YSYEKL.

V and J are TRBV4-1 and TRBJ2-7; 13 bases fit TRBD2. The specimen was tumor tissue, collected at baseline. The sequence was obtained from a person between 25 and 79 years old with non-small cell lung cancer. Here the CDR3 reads CASTGLAGKQYF. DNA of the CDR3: TGCGCCAGCACGGGACTAGCGGGAAAGCAGTACTTC.